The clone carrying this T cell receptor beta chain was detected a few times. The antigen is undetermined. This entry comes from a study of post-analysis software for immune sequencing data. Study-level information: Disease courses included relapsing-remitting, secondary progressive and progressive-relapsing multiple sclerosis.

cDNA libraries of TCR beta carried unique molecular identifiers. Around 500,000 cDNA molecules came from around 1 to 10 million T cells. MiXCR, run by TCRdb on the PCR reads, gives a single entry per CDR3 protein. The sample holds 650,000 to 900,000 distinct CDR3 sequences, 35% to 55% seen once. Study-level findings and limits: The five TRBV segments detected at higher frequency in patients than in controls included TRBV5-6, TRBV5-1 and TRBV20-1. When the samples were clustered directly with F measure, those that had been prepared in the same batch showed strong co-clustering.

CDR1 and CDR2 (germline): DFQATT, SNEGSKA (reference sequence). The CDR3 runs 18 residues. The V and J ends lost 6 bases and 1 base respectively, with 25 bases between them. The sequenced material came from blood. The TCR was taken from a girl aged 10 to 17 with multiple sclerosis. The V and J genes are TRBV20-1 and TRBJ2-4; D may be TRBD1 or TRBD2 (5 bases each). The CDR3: CSALGWDRAPGAKNIQYF. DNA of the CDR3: TGCAGTGCCTTAGGGTGGGACCGGGCCCCTGGGGCCAAAAACATTCAGTACTTC.